Shown below are 17 T cell receptor beta chains from a single sample sequenced in a study of T cell responses to AZD1222 COVID-19 vaccine. Clones were sequenced by immunoSEQ multiplex PCR, and TCRdb holds only the in-frame ones, with some missing. This table holds about 200,000 clones, about 95% found once. The source was peripheral blood, collected 28 days after the second dose of the MenACWY control vaccine. These receptors were obtained from an adult who received the MenACWY meningococcal vaccine as a control.

V is TRBV6-5 and J is TRBJ1-1; TRBD1 is a possible D gene (6 bases). The CDR3 is 14 residues long. Trimming took 2 bases from V and 0 from J, leaving 7 bases between them. Germline V gene sequence: CDR1 MNHEY, CDR2 SVGAGI. CDR3 in amino acids: CASSYGTMNTEAFF. CDR3 DNA: TGTGCCAGCAGTTACGGGACAATGAACACTGAAGCTTTCTTT.

This clone was observed a handful of times. The chain is built from TRBV5-1 and TRBJ1-2; 7 bases fit TRBD1. Germline values: CDR1 SGHRS, CDR2 YFSETQ. The ends lost 0 bases at V and 6 bases at J; junction bases unmatched: 2. CDR3 length equals 13 residues. The CDR3 bases are TGCGCCAGCAGCTTGGTAACAGGGGATGGCTACACCTTC. Translating gives CASSLVTGDGYTF.

The chain carries TRBV11-2 and TRBJ2-7, with D perhaps matching TRBD2 (5 bases). The ends were cut back, 0 bases at V and 7 bases at J, with 7 bases in the middle. This CDR3 spans 12 amino acids. Germline V gene lookup returns CDR1 SGHAT and CDR2 FQNNGV. The CDR3 DNA sequence: TGTGCCAGCAGCTTAGAACCGGGAGAGCAGTACTTC. This translates into CASSLEPGEQYF.

The genes are TRBV6-5 and TRBJ2-3; D is possibly TRBD1 or TRBD2 (5 bases each). The CDR3 is 13 residues long. The germline V and J ends were trimmed by 6 bases and 4 bases, with 11 bases remaining between them. CDR1 and CDR2 from the germline V gene are MNHEY and SVGAGI. The CDR3, as DNA: TGTGCCAGCAGCGAGGGACCCGCAGATACGCAGTATTTT. It codes for CASSEGPADTQYF.

The chain joins TRBV5-1 to TRBJ1-2; D is unclear. Between the trimmed V and J ends, which lost 0 bases and 4 bases, there was a span of 10 bases. The CDR3 is made up of 14 amino acids. Germline-derived CDR1 and CDR2 are SGHRS and YFSETQ. This CDR3 is CASSLGELTYGYTF. CDR3 bases: TGCGCCAGCAGCTTGGGCGAACTTACCTATGGCTACACCTTC.

The rearrangement joins TRBV6-6 to TRBJ2-7, with D uncertain. With 4 bases removed from V and 5 bases from J, the gap between germline ends came to 9 bases. The CDR3 spans 12 residues. Germline V gene sequence: CDR1 MNHNY, CDR2 SVGAGI (reference sequence). CDR3 sequence (DNA): TGTGCCAGCAGTTCCACCTACCACGAGCAGTACTTC. Its translation: CASSSTYHEQYF.

V and J are TRBV2 and TRBJ2-7, with unresolved D. V lost 0 bases and J 5 bases, leaving 11 bases between the germline ends. The CDR3 runs 14 residues. Germline V lookup: CDR1 SNHLY, CDR2 FYNNEI. CDR3 protein: CASSEAPGRNEQYF. CDR3 nucleotides: TGTGCCAGCAGTGAAGCACCAGGCCGCAACGAGCAGTACTTC.

The chain couples TRBV30 to TRBJ2-2; D not certain. The germline V gene encodes CDR1 GTSNPN and CDR2 SVGIG (reference sequence). V was trimmed by 3 bases and J by 0 bases, leaving 8 bases between them. The CDR3 spans 14 residues. CDR3: CAWRRNTNTGELFF. CDR3 DNA sequence: TGTGCCTGGAGGCGGAATACGAACACCGGGGAGCTGTTTTTT.

The gene calls are TRBV7-8 and TRBJ2-7; D is uncertain. Germline CDR1 SGHVS, CDR2 FQNEAQ. The V end was cut by 2 bases, the J end by 9 bases, with 14 bases between. The CDR3 is 13 amino acids. CDR3 nucleotides: TGTGCCAGCAGCTTAAGTAGGGAAAAAGGGCAGTACTTC. Translating it yields CASSLSREKGQYF. The variable domain in full, with the rest retrieved from reference TRBV7-8 and TRBJ2-7, is GAGVSQSPRYKVAKRGQDVALRCDPISGHVSLFWYQQALGQGPEFLTYFQNEAQLDKSGLPSDRFFAERPEGSVSTLKIQRTQQEDSAVYLCASSLSREKGQYFGPGTRLTVT.

The rearrangement links TRBV7-2 to TRBJ1-5; D is undetermined. Germline V lookup: CDR1 SGHTA, CDR2 FQGNSA. The CDR3 extends over 14 amino acids. V lost 3 bases and J lost 4, with 10 bases in between. The CDR3 DNA follows: TGTGCCAGCAGCTTGTCGACGTTAAATCAGCCCCAGCATTTT. Translated: CASSLSTLNQPQHF.

V usage is TRBV9 and J usage is TRBJ2-7; 12 positions match TRBD2. The length of the CDR3 is 16 residues. Trimming at V came to 3 bases and at J to 5 bases, leaving 9 bases not matched to a gene. Germline V lookup: CDR1 SGDLS, CDR2 YYNGEE. CDR3 residues: CASSAYASGGAHEQYF. In nucleotides, the CDR3 is TGTGCCAGCAGCGCCTACGCTAGCGGGGGGGCCCACGAGCAGTACTTC.

This chain connects TRBV4-2 to TRBJ1-5, with D perhaps TRBD1 (5 bases). The germline V gene encodes CDR1 LGHNA and CDR2 YNFKEQ. There are 13 residues in the CDR3. The germline V and J ends were trimmed by 0 bases and 13 bases, with 13 bases remaining between them. The CDR3 coding sequence is TGTGCCAGCAGCCAAGATTTAGACAGACATCAGCATTTT. As protein: CASSQDLDRHQHF.

This clone was observed a single time. The V gene is TRBV7-9, the J gene TRBJ2-3; 8 bases agree with TRBD2. The V and J ends lost 5 bases and 3 bases, in that order; junction bases with no gene match: 13. The CDR3 runs to 17 residues. From germline, CDR1 is SEHNR and CDR2 FQNEAQ (reference sequence). CDR3 coding DNA: TGTGCCAGCAGCGGCCGCGTTACCGGCGGGGGGACAGATACGCAGTATTTT. Amino acid sequence: CASSGRVTGGGTDTQYF.

The genes are TRBV5-4 and TRBJ2-7; D is perhaps TRBD2 (5 bases). Trimming took 4 bases from V and 2 from J, leaving 7 bases between them. The germline V gene has CDR1 SGHNT and CDR2 YYREEE (reference sequence). CDR3 length: 12 residues. The CDR3 loop is CASSRGPYEQYF. Written as DNA, the CDR3 is TGTGCCAGCAGCCGGGGTCCCTACGAGCAGTACTTC.

This clone has just one count. This chain uses TRBV27 with TRBJ2-7; 8 bases align to TRBD2. Germline assignment: CDR1 MNHEY and CDR2 SMNVEV (reference sequence). The CDR3 length is 14 residues. V lost 2 bases, J lost 5 bases, and 5 bases stayed unmatched. CDR3: CASSLGLAGHEQYF. CDR3 nucleotides: TGTGCCAGCAGTTTAGGGCTAGCGGGCCACGAGCAGTACTTC.

This chain uses TRBV5-5 with TRBJ2-7; D perhaps matches TRBD1 (6 bases). CDR3 size: 14 residues. V shed 4 bases and J shed 2 bases, with 13 bases lying between them. Germline V gene data show CDR1 as SGHKS and CDR2 as YYEKEE (reference sequence). The CDR3 spells CASSQDRRAYEQYF. CDR3 in DNA: TGTGCCAGCAGCCAAGACAGGCGCGCCTACGAGCAGTACTTC.

This chain connects TRBV5-1 to TRBJ2-7; D is unclear. V lost 6 bases, J lost 0 bases, and 16 bases lay in between. CDR1 SGHRS and CDR2 YFSETQ come from the germline V gene. The CDR3 extends over 15 amino acids. The CDR3 protein is CASTLILSRSYEQYF. The CDR3 DNA reads TGCGCCAGCACCTTAATTTTGAGCCGCTCCTACGAGCAGTACTTC.